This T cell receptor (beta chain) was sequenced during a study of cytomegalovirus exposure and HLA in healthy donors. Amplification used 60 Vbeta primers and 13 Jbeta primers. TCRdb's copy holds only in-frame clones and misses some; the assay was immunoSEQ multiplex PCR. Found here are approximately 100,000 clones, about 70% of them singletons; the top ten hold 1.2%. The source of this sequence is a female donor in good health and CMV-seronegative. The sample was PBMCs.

The CDR3 loop reads CASSQGEGGRQPQHF. CDR3 nucleotide sequence: TGTGCCAGCTCACAGGGCGAAGGGGGCAGGCAGCCCCAGCATTTT. The J gene is TRBJ1-5, the V gene TRBV18; 7 nucleotides agree with TRBD1. This CDR3 region has 15 residues. Germline values: CDR1 KGHSH, CDR2 LQKENI. Trimming at V came to 4 bases and at J to 7 bases, leaving 10 bases not matched to a gene.